Presented here are 11 T cell receptor beta chains from one specimen sequenced in a study of CD8 T cells in ankylosing spondylitis. Via MiXCR, TCRdb re-called the 5' RACE reads, giving one row per CDR3 protein. The sample records 100,000 or so distinct CDR3 sequences, about 25% being singletons. Source material: synovial fluid, either unsorted or a sorted T cell fraction (not recorded which). The receptors here all came from a male donor with ankylosing spondylitis.

The chain has TRBV5-1 and TRBJ1-2; D not resolved. V gave up 0 bases and J gave up 8 bases, with 11 bases separating them. Germline V gene data show CDR1 as SGHRS and CDR2 as YFSETQ. The CDR3 is 13 residues long. The CDR3 bases are TGCGCCAGCAGCTTGGCCCAGAGAGGGGGCTACACCTTC. Amino acids: CASSLAQRGGYTF.

The CDR3 sequence is CASSLLQVTEAFF. Written as DNA, the CDR3 is TGTGCCAGCAGCTTATTACAGGTTACTGAAGCTTTCTTT. V and J are TRBV14 and TRBJ1-1; a possible D gene is TRBD1 (5 bases). Trimming cost V 5 bases and J 5 bases, with 12 bases left between them. This CDR3 contains 13 residues. Looked up from germline, CDR1 is SGHDN and CDR2 is FVKESK. The complete variable domain, with remaining parts taken from reference TRBV14 and TRBJ1-1, reads EAGVTQFPSHSVIEKGQTVTLRCDPISGHDNLYWYRRVMGKEIKFLLHFVKESKQDESGMPNNRFLAERTGGTYSTLKVQPAELEDSGVYFCASSLLQVTEAFFGQGTRLTVV.

The genes are TRBV11-3 and TRBJ2-1, with TRBD2 matching over 8 bases. CDR1 is SGHNT and CDR2 is YENEEA in the germline V gene. The V gene end was trimmed by 7 bases and the J gene end by 8 bases; junction bases not matched to a gene: 13. This CDR3 has 15 residues. CDR3 amino acids: CASKAASGQFYEQFF. In DNA form, the CDR3 reads TGTGCCAGCAAGGCAGCTAGCGGGCAGTTCTATGAGCAGTTCTTC. Full variable domain (missing parts from reference TRBV11-3 and TRBJ2-1): EAGVVQSPRYKIIEKKQPVAFWCNPISGHNTLYWYLQNLGQGPELLIRYENEEAVDDSQLPKDRFSAERLKGVDSTLKIQPAELGDSAVYLCASKAASGQFYEQFFGPGTRLTVL.

There are many counts of this clonotype. The chain joins TRBV29-1 to TRBJ2-7; 10 nucleotides match TRBD2. With V trimmed by 2 bases and J by 5 bases, 6 bases remained unmatched. This CDR3 region has 14 residues. CDR1 and CDR2 from the germline V gene are SQVTM and ANQGSEA. The CDR3: CSVELAGVDHEQYF. DNA of the CDR3: TGCAGCGTTGAACTAGCGGGAGTCGACCACGAGCAGTACTTC.

This clonotype occurred a few times. This chain connects TRBV7-9 to TRBJ1-1; D may be TRBD1 (5 bases). V was shortened by 2 bases and J by 3 bases, with 13 bases between the two germline ends. Germline CDR1 SEHNR, CDR2 FQNEAQ (reference sequence). This CDR3 has 15 amino acids. This CDR3 reads CASSLLGGEDTEAFF. The DNA for the CDR3 is TGTGCCAGCAGCTTATTGGGGGGGGAGGACACTGAAGCTTTCTTT.

The table lists this clonotype with a few counts. The chain carries TRBV15 and TRBJ2-1; TRBD1 is a possible D gene (6 bases). Germline-derived CDR1 and CDR2 are LNHNV and YYDKDF (reference sequence). Trimming shortened V by 0 bases and J by 6 bases, and 15 bases separated the two germline ends. The CDR3 length is 16 residues. The CDR3 loop reads CATSRDSRGYGNEQFF. Written as DNA, the CDR3 is TGTGCCACCAGCAGAGATAGTAGGGGGTATGGCAATGAGCAGTTCTTC.

The chain has TRBV4-2 and TRBJ2-2, with 9 positions matching TRBD2. The germline V gene encodes CDR1 LGHNA and CDR2 YNFKEQ. The CDR3 runs 17 residues. The trim removed 0 bases at V and 3 bases at J, leaving 5 bases unmatched. The CDR3 nucleotides are TGTGCCAGCAGCCAAGATGGGCCTAGCGGGGACACCGGGGAGCTGTTTTTT. It translates to CASSQDGPSGDTGELFF.

This clonotype was found many times. V and J are TRBV3-1 and TRBJ1-2; D perhaps matches TRBD1 (5 bases). The CDR3 consists of 15 residues. From germline, CDR1 is LGHDT and CDR2 YNNKEL (reference sequence). Deletions cut 1 base from V and 6 bases from J, with 15 bases between. This CDR3 is CASSQGVQGNDGYTF. CDR3 DNA: TGTGCCAGCAGCCAAGGGGTGCAGGGCAATGATGGCTACACCTTC.

This clonotype was seen repeatedly, ten times or more. The CDR3: CASSGWTSGIRGEQFF. CDR3 nucleotide sequence: TGTGCCAGCAGTGGTTGGACTAGCGGGATAAGGGGTGAGCAGTTCTTC. V gene TRBV6-1 combines with J gene TRBJ2-1; TRBD2 aligns across 12 bases. Germline CDR1 reads MNHNS; CDR2 reads SASEGT. This CDR3 region has 16 residues. The J segment lost 9 bases and the V segment lost 4 bases, leaving 10 bases of the junction unmatched.

CDR3 residues: CASSPGLNYEQYF. The CDR3 region has the DNA TGTGCCAGCAGCCCCGGACTAAACTACGAGCAGTACTTC. J is TRBJ2-7 and V is TRBV16; a possible D gene is TRBD2 (6 bases). The CDR3 spans 13 residues. The V end lost 4 bases, the J end lost 3 bases, and 10 bases lay between the germline ends. Germline values: CDR1 KGHSY, CDR2 FQNENV.

This clonotype was observed at least ten times. J is TRBJ2-7 and V is TRBV14; D may be TRBD1 (6 bases). CDR3 length: 18 amino acids. The germline V and J ends were trimmed by 0 bases and 0 bases, with 18 bases remaining between them. Germline V gene sequence: CDR1 SGHDN, CDR2 FVKESK. CDR3 protein: CASSQDLQGRGTSYEQYF. The CDR3 region has the DNA TGTGCCAGCAGCCAAGATCTGCAGGGTAGGGGGACCTCCTACGAGCAGTACTTC.